Listed below are T cell receptor beta chains from one sample, sequenced in a study of T-cell reconstitution after alpha-beta-depleted transplantation in children. Each CDR3 protein gets one entry after TCRdb re-called the PCR reads with MiXCR. The sample holds some 260,000 distinct CDR3 sequences, about 24% seen once. The sequences come from PBMCs, mostly from graft donor cells, collected 360 days after TCRalphabeta/CD19-depleted stem cell transplant. Receptor source: a female patient aged 2-9 years who had a stem cell transplant for congenital amegakaryocytic thrombocytopenia, so the T cells may come from the graft donor. The CDR3 runs from the conserved cysteine through the conserved F or W.

J	V	CDR3
TRBJ2-7	TRBV20-1	CSASGTGSSSYEQYF
TRBJ2-7	TRBV12-3/TRBV12-4	CASSLTEAYEQYF
TRBJ2-1	TRBV4-1	CASSPEAPSGGPNEQFF
TRBJ1-3	TRBV12-3/TRBV12-4	CASSKGRSGNTIYF
TRBJ2-1	TRBV11-2	CASSPTALAGDHNEHFF
TRBJ2-5	TRBV18	CASSLGTSSETQYF
TRBJ2-4	TRBV10-3	CAISESWTTSAPKNIQYF
TRBJ1-4	TRBV28	CASSQLDEKLFF
TRBJ2-1	TRBV11-2	CASSPGQFYNEQFF
TRBJ2-3	TRBV18	CASSSERPLGQSTDTQYF
TRBJ1-1	TRBV29-1	CSVAQGWGNTEAFF
TRBJ2-3	TRBV7-2	CASSLATEDTQYF
TRBJ2-1	TRBV2	CASSHTEQFF
TRBJ2-7	TRBV25-1	CASSKNQREGLSYEQYF
TRBJ2-3	TRBV6-2/TRBV6-3	CASRPSGDTDTQYF
TRBJ1-5	TRBV6-1	CASSERTGGQPQHF
TRBJ2-7	TRBV28	CASVSRVPYEQYF
TRBJ1-4	TRBV29-1	CSVEGENNEKLFF
TRBJ1-1	TRBV4-1	CASSQDAGFGTTEAFF
TRBJ2-2	TRBV29-1	CSVDTADSHTGELFF
TRBJ2-2	TRBV5-6	CASSLRIRATGELFF
TRBJ2-1	TRBV20-1	CSARHSGRVYNEQFF
TRBJ2-1	TRBV27	CASSLSPTGHEQFF
TRBJ2-7	TRBV7-2	CASSLDDRDVYEQYF
TRBJ2-1	TRBV20-1	CSATTSGTGNEQFF
TRBJ1-1	TRBV12-3/TRBV12-4	CASSFGQGDTEAFF
TRBJ2-1	TRBV5-1	CASSLEGGRAHNEQFF
TRBJ2-3	TRBV6-2/TRBV6-3	CASSYSNRLAVTDTQYF
TRBJ2-7	TRBV5-5	CASSILGTGGNYEQYF
TRBJ2-1	TRBV13	CASSFEGANEQFF
TRBJ2-7	TRBV7-8	CASSFSGTTSSYEQYF
TRBJ2-1	TRBV24-1	CATRSLGGGTNEQFF